Detailed here is one T cell receptor (beta chain). Between the trimmed V and J ends, which lost 6 bases and 1 base, there was a span of 16 bases. The germline gives CDR1 SEHNR, CDR2 FQNEAQ (reference sequence). The CDR3 consists of 16 residues. This sample is drawn from a study of blood T cells in healthy people across ages. It was with a sample-barcoded 5' primer and a J-beta primer mix that a second PCR of roughly 7 to 12 cycles was run. MiXCR was run by TCRdb on the 5' RACE reads, yielding one entry per CDR3 protein. The sample includes about 940,000 distinct CDR3 sequences, about 48% of them seen just once.

The specimen was blood. This clonotype originated in a man aged 30 to 45 in good health. The gene calls are TRBV7-9 and TRBJ2-1; D is uncertain. The CDR3 DNA reads TGTGCCAGCAGTTCTCTCCGGGCAGCATCCTACAATGAGCAGTTCTTC. It translates to CASSSLRAASYNEQFF.